The clone carrying this T cell receptor (beta chain) was recorded a few times. Antigen specificity is unknown. V was clipped by 4 bases and J by 8 bases, with 11 bases between them. Germline values: CDR1 DFQATT, CDR2 SNEGSKA (reference sequence). The CDR3 is 11 amino acids. Sample treatment: roughly 11-day PBMC culture with coronavirus spike peptide pools or control peptides (ViraFEST assay). Positive PCR results dated from March to December 2020, before the US Alpha, Beta and Delta variants. This sample is drawn from a study of vaccination and CD4 T cells after COVID-19. Across the study: The study enrolled six male and four female convalescents, two of whom were Hispanic.

Oncomine TCR Beta short-read sequencing was applied to DNA from cultured CD4+ T cells. TCRdb re-called the PCR reads with MiXCR, one entry per CDR3 protein. The sample yields about 18,000 distinct CDR3 sequences, 45% to 60% seen once. The sequence derives from a human donor who had recovered from COVID-19. V is TRBV20-1 and J is TRBJ1-2; D remains ambiguous. The source material was CD4+ T cells from blood, cultured in vitro, sampled after SARS-CoV-2 vaccination. The CDR3 DNA is TGCAGTGCTACGTCGTCTCCGGGCTACACCTTC. It is translated as CSATSSPGYTF.